The T cell receptor beta chain described here comes from a study of T-cell memory formation after mild COVID-19. In the study overall: The study found TCR clusters largely donor specific. Study-level results: CM and EM subsets held most contracting CD4+ clones; EMRA held CD8+ ones. Contracting clones from day 15 to 85 showed balanced CD4/CD8; later expanders favored CD4+.

V dropped 0 bases and J dropped 2 bases, with 13 bases sitting between them. The CDR3 length is 16 residues. CDR1 is SQVTM, CDR2 ANQGSEA, per germline. TCRdb analysed the 5' RACE reads with MiXCR anew, one entry per CDR3 protein. The sample comprises fewer than 600,000 distinct CDR3 sequences, roughly 20% of which are singletons, and approximately 8% rests with the top ten. About this clonotype itself: The antigen is not known.

The specimen was PBMCs or a T cell subset sorted from them (not recorded which). This TCR was recovered from an adult woman who had mild COVID-19 (a few samples of this study predate the infection). Cell type and time point are not known. The chain carries TRBV29-1 and TRBJ2-2, with a tentative D call TRBD1 (6 bases). The CDR3 protein is CSVEDIRDTNTGELFF. Written as DNA, the CDR3 is TGCAGCGTTGAAGACATCCGGGACACCAACACCGGGGAGCTGTTTTTT.